This entry features one T cell receptor beta chain sequence. The data are from a study of cytomegalovirus exposure and HLA in healthy donors. This CDR3 comprises 14 residues. Per the germline V gene, CDR1 is WNHNN and CDR2 is SYGVQD (reference sequence). J lost 4 bases, V lost 5 bases, and 3 bases had no gene match. Sequencing used immunoSEQ multiplex PCR; TCRdb keeps in-frame clones, though not all of them. The sample holds some 140,000 clones; 70% to 85% are singletons and the top ten take just under 30%. The TCR sequence derives from a young man in good health and CMV-seropositive. The chain uses TRBV10-1 and TRBJ2-2; 8 bases are a match to TRBD1. Sequencing used PBMCs. CDR3 residues: CASSPDRGTGELFF. The CDR3 bases are TGCGCCAGCAGTCCAGACAGGGGCACCGGGGAGCTGTTTTTT.